One sample yielded the 13 T cell receptor beta chains listed below, sequenced in a study of shared clonotypes between healthy human individuals (dated by TCRdb to the early 2020s). CD8 naive samples were CD45RO-negative cells positively selected for CCR7, giving a CD45RA+CCR7+ population that excluded TemRA cells. The receptor library was made with the immunoSEQ multiplex PCR assay. This immuneACCESS table, as held by TCRdb, lists in-frame sequences with V and J called but not all clones. Of the missing ones, under half trace to an unresolved V gene in checked studies; the others have no known cause. The sample contains about 2.1 million clones, about 93% of them found a single time. The ten largest make up around 1.7% of the sample. Sequencing input: naive CD8+ T cells from PBMCs. Read against the paper, the sample's cell subset or site label means: CD45RA+CCR7+. The receptor set was obtained from a man between 18 and 35 years old in good health. Some clones in this sample may be carry-over from other donors' samples.

The rearrangement links TRBV6-5 to TRBJ1-2; TRBD1 matches 8 bases. Looked up from germline, CDR1 is MNHEY and CDR2 is SVGAGI. CDR3 length equals 14 residues. V was pared by 2 bases and J by 10 bases, with 9 bases of the junction left unmatched. In DNA, the CDR3 is TGTGCCAGCAGTTACCAGGGACAGGTGCAAGACTACACCTTC. Residues: CASSYQGQVQDYTF.

Written as DNA, the CDR3 is TGTGCCAGCAGCGATGGGACAGGGTTGGTCAATGAGCAGTTCTTC. This gives the protein CASSDGTGLVNEQFF. The rearrangement links TRBV9 to TRBJ2-1, with TRBD1 matching 9 bases. V was pared by 3 bases and J by 6 bases, with 7 bases of the junction left unmatched. The CDR3 covers 15 residues. Germline values: CDR1 SGDLS, CDR2 YYNGEE.

This chain uses TRBV7-3 with TRBJ2-2; D uncertain. The CDR3 covers 12 residues. Trimming took off 5 bases at V and 4 bases at J, with 5 bases between the two ends. Germline values: CDR1 SGHTA, CDR2 FQGTGA. CDR3 sequence reads: CASSPRTGELFF. DNA of the CDR3: TGTGCCAGCAGCCCCCGCACCGGGGAGCTGTTTTTT.

The CDR3 nucleotides read TGTGCCAGCAGCGTAGGCCGGTATAATACGGCCAAAAACATTCAGTACTTC. Residues: CASSVGRYNTAKNIQYF. The chain joins TRBV9 to TRBJ2-4; no clear D gene. The germline CDR1 and CDR2 sequences are SGDLS and YYNGEE. The ends were cut back, 0 bases at V and 1 base at J, with 14 bases in the middle. CDR3 size: 17 residues.

The DNA of the CDR3 is TGTGCCAGTACACAGCGGGGCCTCCAAGAGACCCAGTACTTC. Protein: CASTQRGLQETQYF. This chain joins TRBV28 and TRBJ2-5; 7 bases are shared with TRBD2. In germline, CDR1 is MDHEN, CDR2 SYDVKM. The CDR3 extends over 14 amino acids. V was pared by 9 bases and J by 1 base, with 8 bases of the junction left unmatched.

This sequence joins TRBV9 and TRBJ2-1; a weak D match, TRBD2 (6 bases). CDR1 and CDR2 from the germline V gene are SGDLS and YYNGEE. The CDR3 is 17 amino acids. The V and J ends lost 0 bases and 1 base respectively, with 14 bases between them. Here the CDR3 DNA reads TGTGCCAGCAGCGTAGGTCGAGTGGGAGGTTCCTACAATGAGCAGTTCTTC. It translates to CASSVGRVGGSYNEQFF.

V is TRBV27 and J is TRBJ2-7; a weak D match, TRBD1 (5 bases). There are 16 residues in the CDR3. CDR1 MNHEY and CDR2 SMNVEV come from the germline V gene (reference sequence). V was cut by 0 bases and J by 4 bases, with 16 bases left in between. The CDR3 spells CASSLSPRATPYEQYF. In DNA, the CDR3 is TGTGCCAGCAGTTTATCCCCCAGGGCCACCCCGTACGAGCAGTACTTC.

The V gene is TRBV27, the J gene TRBJ2-2; 10 bases line up with TRBD2. CDR3 length equals 16 residues. Germline V gene lookup returns CDR1 MNHEY and CDR2 SMNVEV (reference sequence). Germline trimming cut 5 bases from V and 5 bases from J; bases unmatched to any gene: 8. CDR3 sequence: CASSERTSGLTGELFF. The CDR3 DNA reads TGTGCCAGCAGTGAACGGACTAGCGGACTAACCGGGGAGCTGTTTTTT.

This clone was counted once. The genes are TRBV7-9 and TRBJ2-5; no clear D. Germline CDR1 SEHNR, CDR2 FQNEAQ (reference sequence). V lost 1 base and J lost 0, with 9 bases in between. The CDR3 extends over 15 amino acids. The CDR3 nucleotides are TGTGCCAGCAGCTTAGTAGTAGGGTACCAAGAGACCCAGTACTTC. Amino acid sequence: CASSLVVGYQETQYF.

This chain connects TRBV7-2 to TRBJ2-1; TRBD1 is a possible D gene (5 bases). CDR1 is SGHTA, CDR2 FQGNSA, per germline. CDR3 size: 14 residues. Between the trimmed V and J ends, which lost 4 bases and 2 bases, there was a span of 9 bases. CDR3 sequence (DNA): TGTGCCAGCAGCTCTAGGGGTGCCTACAATGAGCAGTTCTTC. This translates into CASSSRGAYNEQFF.

In nucleotides, the CDR3 is TGCGCCAGCAGCACATCTATCGCGGGAGGATCCGAGCAGTACTTC. It codes for CASSTSIAGGSEQYF. The J gene is TRBJ2-7, the V gene TRBV5-1; 8 bases align to TRBD2. V was pared by 4 bases and J by 6 bases, with 12 bases of the junction left unmatched. The CDR3 sequence is 15 residues long. Germline loops: CDR1 SGHRS, CDR2 YFSETQ.

The chain's CDR3 is CASSQDSRLDTEAFF. The CDR3 bases are TGCGCCAGCAGCCAAGATTCGAGATTAGACACTGAAGCTTTCTTT. The chain links TRBV4-1 to TRBJ1-1; D is ambiguous. Looked up from germline, CDR1 is MGHRA and CDR2 is YSYEKL. V gave up 0 bases and J gave up 3 bases, with 11 bases separating them. This CDR3 region has 15 residues.

This clone was seen once. V is TRBV6-1 and J is TRBJ2-4; weak D call: TRBD2 (5 bases). CDR3 length equals 12 residues. V lost 3 bases, J lost 9 bases, and 9 bases lay in between. Germline V gives CDR1 MNHNS, CDR2 SASEGT. CDR3 residues: CASSEERIIQYF. DNA for the CDR3: TGTGCCAGCAGTGAGGAGCGGATCATTCAGTACTTC.